This TCR beta chain was recorded in a study of naive and memory T cell subsets. Study-wide results and caveats: There was no ground truth to check naive and memory subset results. Naive repertoires, especially CD8, held a few larger clonotypes, possibly memory cells re-expressing CD45RA.

Sequential positive selection took CD4 T cells first, then CD8 T cells. This clonotype was found a few times. Its antigen is not known. An equimolar mix of two oligonucleotides served as the beta constant-region primer for TRBC1 and TRBC2. Four rounds of PCR amplified the ligated cDNA using nested alpha and beta constant-region primers plus SP2. Ligation attached a single-stranded oligonucleotide with a 12-nucleotide UMI and the SP2 primer to the cDNA 3' end. In TCRdb, the UMI-ligation and nested PCR reads were re-called with MiXCR into one record per CDR3 protein. The table has over 110,000 distinct CDR3 sequences, approximately 21% seen once. Between the trimmed V and J ends, which lost 5 bases and 4 bases, there was a span of 8 bases. The germline gives CDR1 SEHNR, CDR2 FQNEAQ (reference sequence). The CDR3 totals 12 residues.

The V gene is TRBV7-9, the J gene TRBJ1-1; D unclear. Material for sequencing was naive CD8+ T cells from blood. The sequence was collected from a human donor in good health. The chain's CDR3 is CASSPDPTEAFF. CDR3 nucleotides: TGTGCCAGCAGCCCGGACCCCACTGAAGCTTTCTTT.